This TCR beta chain was obtained from a study of CD4 T cell repertoires in COVID-19. The germline V gene has CDR1 LGHDT and CDR2 YNNKEL (reference sequence). The CDR3 spans 14 residues. These patients had recovered from COVID-19 ranging mild to severe. No culture step preceded sequencing of the ex vivo isolated memory T cells. The table came from immunoSEQ multiplex PCR; TCRdb's copy has only in-frame clones and leaves some out. The sample records about 75,000 clones, about 83% being singletons. Of note for this clone: A junction boundary mismatches the germline segment, possibly from a read error.

The receptor was derived from a human donor who had COVID-19. Here the sequenced sample was CD4+ T cells from peripheral blood, taken after recovery from COVID-19. This rearrangement joins TRBV3-1 (or the pseudogene TRBV3-2) to TRBJ1-1; 9 nucleotides match TRBD1. The CDR3 region has the DNA TGTGCCAGCATCCAACAGGGGGCACGTACTGAAGCTTTCTTT. It translates to CASIQQGARTEAFF.